These 15 T cell receptor beta chains share one sample of origin, sequenced in a study of T cell changes during pregnancy in multiple sclerosis. Assay: immunoSEQ multiplex PCR; the TCRdb copy retains only in-frame clones and omits some. The table includes some 45,000 clones, around 93% detected once. This sample comprised CD8+ T cells from peripheral blood mononuclear cells, obtained in the first trimester of pregnancy. These receptors all come from a female donor with multiple sclerosis, enrolled in a pregnancy study.

CDR3 DNA sequence: TGTGCCAGCAGTTTAGTAGGGCAGGGGAACTACGAGCAGTACTTC. Its translation: CASSLVGQGNYEQYF. The chain couples TRBV27 to TRBJ2-7; a possible D gene is TRBD1 (6 bases). Trimming removed 2 bases from V and 3 bases from J, with 14 bases in between. The germline V gene encodes CDR1 MNHEY and CDR2 SMNVEV (reference sequence). This CDR3 contains 15 residues.

The chain recombines TRBV4-1 with TRBJ2-1, with D uncertain. This CDR3 spans 13 amino acids. V shed 1 base and J shed 8 bases, with 9 bases lying between them. Germline V gene lookup returns CDR1 MGHRA and CDR2 YSYEKL. CDR3 amino acids: CASSQVVGHEQFF. Here the CDR3 DNA reads TGCGCCAGCAGCCAAGTGGTTGGGCATGAGCAGTTCTTC.

The chain joins TRBV19 to TRBJ2-1; D is unresolved. V lost 1 base and J lost 5, with 6 bases in between. This CDR3 contains 13 residues. Germline V gene data show CDR1 as LNHDA and CDR2 as SQIVND (reference sequence). For the CDR3, the DNA is TGTGCCAGTAGTATAGGAGACAACAATGAGCAGTTCTTC. It yields the protein CASSIGDNNEQFF. The variable domain in full, completed from reference TRBV19 and TRBJ2-1, reads DGGITQSPKYLFRKEGQNVTLSCEQNLNHDAMYWYRQDPGQGLRLIYYSQIVNDFQKGDIAEGYSVSREKKESFPLTVTSAQKNPTAFYLCASSIGDNNEQFFGPGTRLTVL.

This chain links TRBV7-9 with TRBJ2-7; possible D gene TRBD2, 5 bases. The CDR3 has 13 amino acids. The V end was cut by 5 bases, the J end by 3 bases, with 11 bases between. CDR1 SEHNR and CDR2 FQNEAQ come from the germline V gene (reference sequence). CDR3 residues: CASSRLGVYEQYF. The CDR3 coding sequence is TGTGCCAGCAGCCGCCTGGGAGTCTACGAGCAGTACTTC.

The V and J genes are TRBV27 and TRBJ2-3; no firm D call. The germline V gene has CDR1 MNHEY and CDR2 SMNVEV (reference sequence). The CDR3 loop spans 17 amino acids. V shed 5 bases and J shed 0 bases, with 18 bases lying between them. CDR3 nucleotides: TGTGCCAGCAGTCCCCTAGTCCCTACCCTTAGCACAGATACGCAGTATTTT. Its translation is CASSPLVPTLSTDTQYF.

The chain couples TRBV28 to TRBJ1-3; unclear D gene. Trimming left V 3 bases short and J 0 bases short, with 6 bases between. This CDR3 region has 14 residues. Germline V gives CDR1 MDHEN, CDR2 SYDVKM. The DNA for the CDR3 is TGTGCCAGCAGTTTGGGGAGCTCTGGAAACACCATATATTTT. This sequence encodes CASSLGSSGNTIYF.

The V call is TRBV10-3, the J call TRBJ1-1; TRBD1 aligns across 8 bases. CDR3 length equals 12 residues. J gave up 6 bases and V 3 bases, and 0 bases lay outside the gene matches. The germline gives CDR1 ENHRY, CDR2 SYGVKD. The CDR3 spells CAISEQGAEAFF. For the CDR3, the DNA is TGTGCCATCAGTGAACAGGGGGCTGAAGCTTTCTTT.

The chain is built from TRBV27 and TRBJ2-7; 7 nucleotides agree with TRBD2. Germline CDR1 MNHEY, CDR2 SMNVEV (reference sequence). The CDR3 has 14 residues. Unmatched junction bases numbered 4, after V lost 3 bases and J lost 2 bases. The CDR3 is CASSFSGPTYEQYF. CDR3 nucleotide sequence: TGTGCCAGCAGTTTTAGCGGGCCGACCTACGAGCAGTACTTC.

The V gene is TRBV6-1, the J gene TRBJ1-2; unclear D gene. V shed 7 bases and J shed 12 bases, with 15 bases lying between them. CDR1 and CDR2 from the germline V gene are MNHNS and SASEGT. The CDR3 consists of 11 residues. The CDR3 region has the DNA TGTGCCAGCAATGGTGGGAAGGGAGACACCTTC. Translated, it gives CASNGGKGDTF.

This clone was seen just once. V gene TRBV9 combines with J gene TRBJ2-1, with 10 bases that match TRBD2. This CDR3 region has 19 residues. The V gene's germline CDR1 is SGDLS and CDR2 YYNGEE. Trimming at V came to 0 bases and at J to 2 bases, leaving 11 bases not matched to a gene. The CDR3 reads CASSVAPSGLAGAYNEQFF. As DNA, the CDR3 is TGTGCCAGCAGCGTAGCCCCGTCGGGGCTAGCGGGGGCCTACAATGAGCAGTTCTTC.

CDR3 amino acids: CASSIRTGLNYEQYF. CDR3 nucleotide sequence: TGCGCCAGCAGCATCCGGACAGGCTTAAACTACGAGCAGTACTTC. The gene calls are TRBV5-1 and TRBJ2-7, with 7 bases aligning to TRBD1. The ends lost 4 bases at V and 3 bases at J; junction bases unmatched: 10. This CDR3 contains 15 residues. The germline V gene has CDR1 SGHRS and CDR2 YFSETQ.

V and J are TRBV21-1 and TRBJ1-4; the listed D gene, TRBD1, was not tested against the DNA. TRBV21-1 is a pseudogene segment. This CDR3 region has 14 residues. The CDR3 loop reads CASSTSGSGEKLFF. As DNA, the CDR3 is TGTGCCAGCAGTACTTCAGGGTCGGGTGAAAAACTGTTTTTT.

This chain uses TRBV7-9 with TRBJ1-1; 8 bases match TRBD1. V dropped 5 bases and J dropped 3; count of bases not matched to a gene: 5. The germline gives CDR1 SEHNR, CDR2 FQNEAQ (reference sequence). The CDR3 has 14 amino acids. The CDR3 region is CASSPEDRDTEAFF. The CDR3 region has the DNA TGTGCCAGCAGCCCCGAGGACAGGGACACTGAAGCTTTCTTT.

This clone came up once. This chain's CDR3 is CASSLTSGSYEQYF. Written as DNA, the CDR3 is TGCGCCAGCAGCTTGACTAGCGGTTCCTACGAGCAGTACTTC. V usage is TRBV5-1 and J usage is TRBJ2-7; 8 bases map to TRBD2. The CDR3 runs 14 residues. Trimming at V came to 1 base and at J to 1 base, leaving 1 base not matched to a gene. Germline V gene lookup returns CDR1 SGHRS and CDR2 YFSETQ.

The chain uses TRBV5-4 and TRBJ2-2; 11 bases line up with TRBD2. The CDR3 length is 17 residues. The junction had 6 bases not matched to a gene; V was cut back by 0 bases and J by 5 bases. From germline, CDR1 is SGHNT and CDR2 YYREEE (reference sequence). The CDR3 here is CASSLASGGFVTGELFF. The CDR3 nucleotides read TGTGCCAGCAGCTTGGCTAGCGGGGGGTTTGTAACCGGGGAGCTGTTTTTT. The full variable domain, completed using reference TRBV5-4 and TRBJ2-2, is ETGVTQSPTHLIKTRGQQVTLRCSSQSGHNTVSWYQQALGQGPQFIFQYYREEENGRGNFPPRFSGLQFPNYSSELNVNALELDDSALYLCASSLASGGFVTGELFFGEGSRLTVL.